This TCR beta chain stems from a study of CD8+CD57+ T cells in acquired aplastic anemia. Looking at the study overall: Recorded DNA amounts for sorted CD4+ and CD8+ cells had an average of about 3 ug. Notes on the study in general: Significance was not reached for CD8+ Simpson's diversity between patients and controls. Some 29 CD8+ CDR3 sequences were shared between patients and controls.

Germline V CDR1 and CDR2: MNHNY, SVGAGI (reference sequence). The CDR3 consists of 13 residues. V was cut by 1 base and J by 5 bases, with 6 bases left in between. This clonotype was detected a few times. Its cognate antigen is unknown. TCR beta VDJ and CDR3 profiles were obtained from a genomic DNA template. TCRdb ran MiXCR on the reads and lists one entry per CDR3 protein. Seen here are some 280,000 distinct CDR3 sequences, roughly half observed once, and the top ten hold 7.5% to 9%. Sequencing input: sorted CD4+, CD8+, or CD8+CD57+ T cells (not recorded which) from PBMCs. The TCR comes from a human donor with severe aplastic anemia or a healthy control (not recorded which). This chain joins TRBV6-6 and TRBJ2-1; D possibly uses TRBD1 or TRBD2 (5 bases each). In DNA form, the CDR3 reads TGTGCCAGCAGTTACTGGGGGAACAATGAGCAGTTCTTC. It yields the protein CASSYWGNNEQFF.